One and the same sample provided the 25 T cell receptor beta chains below, sequenced in a study of blood T cell repertoires in COVID-19. The data were produced by immunoSEQ multiplex PCR, yet TCRdb's version contains in-frame clones alone and is incomplete. The sample records roughly 450,000 clones, 80% to 95% being singletons. The sample taken for sequencing was PBMCs or T cells enriched from blood (not recorded which). The receptor set was obtained from a man between 18 and 35 years old who had recovered from COVID-19.

The chain is built from TRBV6-1 and TRBJ1-3; 8 positions agree with TRBD1. J was trimmed by 3 bases and V by 2 bases; bases with no gene match: 18. Looked up from germline, CDR1 is MNHNS and CDR2 is SASEGT. The CDR3 is 20 residues long. The CDR3 DNA is TGTGCCAGCAGTGAACGAGGCGATAGGTTCGTGGACAGGGTTGGAAACACCATATATTTT. Amino acids: CASSERGDRFVDRVGNTIYF.

The chain carries TRBV30 and TRBJ1-3; 8 nucleotides match TRBD1. The CDR3 has 13 amino acids. Per germline, CDR1 GTSNPN and CDR2 SVGIG (reference sequence). The V and J ends lost 3 bases and 4 bases, in that order; junction bases with no gene match: 2. Written as DNA, the CDR3 is TGTGCCTGGAGCCGGGACAGGGGAAACACCATATATTTT. Protein sequence: CAWSRDRGNTIYF.

This chain uses TRBV6-1 with TRBJ1-5; D remains unclear. V gave up 2 bases and J gave up 6 bases, with 8 bases separating them. The CDR3 is 13 amino acids. Germline V gene lookup returns CDR1 MNHNS and CDR2 SASEGT. CDR3 sequence: CASSETRVQPQHF. DNA of the CDR3: TGTGCCAGCAGTGAAACTCGGGTTCAGCCCCAGCATTTT.

The chain is built from TRBV5-1 and TRBJ2-1, with TRBD2 matching 10 bases. The germline gives CDR1 SGHRS, CDR2 YFSETQ. V lost 4 bases and J lost 7; bases outside the gene matches: 5. The length of the CDR3 is 14 residues. CDR3 nucleotide sequence: TGCGCCAGCAGCGCTACTAGCGGGAAGAATGAGCAGTTCTTC. As protein: CASSATSGKNEQFF.

This sequence joins TRBV4-1 and TRBJ1-2; D might be TRBD1 (5 bases). Germline CDR1 MGHRA, CDR2 YSYEKL. There are 14 residues in the CDR3. Trimming took 2 bases from V and 4 from J, leaving 11 bases between them. CDR3 amino acids: CASSQWTTGYGYTF. The CDR3 coding sequence is TGCGCCAGCAGCCAATGGACAACCGGCTATGGCTACACCTTC.

This chain connects TRBV7-3 to TRBJ2-2, with 7 bases matching TRBD2. Germline V gives CDR1 SGHTA, CDR2 FQGTGA. V shed 4 bases, J shed 6 bases, and the junction held 5 bases outside the gene matches. There are 14 residues in the CDR3. The CDR3 coding sequence is TGTGCCAGCAGCTGGACTAGACCTCCCGGGGAGCTGTTTTTT. Residues: CASSWTRPPGELFF.

The chain couples TRBV5-1 to TRBJ2-2, with D perhaps matching TRBD1 (5 bases). The ends were cut back, 0 bases at V and 0 bases at J, with 6 bases in the middle. Germline V CDR1 and CDR2: SGHRS, YFSETQ. The CDR3 totals 15 residues. CDR3 nucleotide sequence: TGCGCCAGCAGCTTGGCACAGGCGAACACCGGGGAGCTGTTTTTT. Translating it yields CASSLAQANTGELFF. Filled out from reference TRBV5-1 and TRBJ2-2, the complete variable domain reads KAGVTQTPRYLIKTRGQQVTLSCSPISGHRSVSWYQQTPGQGLQFLFEYFSETQRNKGNFPGRFSGRQFSNSRSEMNVSTLELGDSALYLCASSLAQANTGELFFGEGSRLTVL.

The gene calls are TRBV28 and TRBJ2-7; 7 bases are shared with TRBD2. Germline CDR1 MDHEN, CDR2 SYDVKM. This CDR3 has 18 amino acids. Trimming at V came to 7 bases and at J to 0 bases, leaving 18 bases not matched to a gene. The CDR3 region has the DNA TGTGCCAGCACATCTCCCGGGGGAGGGACTTCCAGCTCCTACGAGCAGTACTTC. It encodes CASTSPGGGTSSSYEQYF.

The chain links TRBV12-3 or TRBV12-4 to TRBJ2-5; D unclear. This CDR3 spans 11 amino acids. V lost 3 bases to trimming and J lost 5 bases, with 4 bases between them. The CDR3 nucleotides read TGTGCCAGCAGTTTTGAGGAGACCCAGTACTTC. Residues: CASSFEETQYF.

The V gene is TRBV11-2, the J gene TRBJ1-1; TRBD1 matches at 10 bases. V trimming: 1 base; J trimming: 5 bases; junction bases outside the gene matches: 7. CDR3 length: 16 amino acids. In germline, CDR1 is SGHAT, CDR2 FQNNGV. The CDR3 coding sequence is TGTGCCAGCAGCTTAGTGGTCGGGACAGGGGTAACTGAAGCTTTCTTT. Translating gives CASSLVVGTGVTEAFF.

The rearrangement joins TRBV7-8 to TRBJ1-2, with a weak D call TRBD1 (6 bases). The CDR3 totals 15 residues. Trimming stripped 1 base from V and 4 bases from J, with 13 bases between. Germline loops: CDR1 SGHVS, CDR2 FQNEAQ. CDR3 in amino acids: CASSLVSGAPYGYTF. The CDR3 bases are TGTGCCAGCAGCTTAGTTTCAGGGGCCCCCTATGGCTACACCTTC. The entire variable domain, with the rest obtained from reference TRBV7-8 and TRBJ1-2, is as follows: GAGVSQSPRYKVAKRGQDVALRCDPISGHVSLFWYQQALGQGPEFLTYFQNEAQLDKSGLPSDRFFAERPEGSVSTLKIQRTQQEDSAVYLCASSLVSGAPYGYTFGSGTRLTVV.

This clone was counted between two and nine times. This chain connects TRBV10-2 to TRBJ1-6; 10 bases align to TRBD1. The CDR3 length is 16 residues. Looked up from germline, CDR1 is WSHSY and CDR2 is SAAADI. J gave up 8 bases and V 8 bases, and 12 bases lay outside the gene matches. The CDR3 DNA reads TGCGCCAGCGGCGCCCAGACAGGGGGCGCCCATTCACCCCTCCACTTT. It codes for CASGAQTGGAHSPLHF.

The chain employs TRBV29-1 and TRBJ1-1; the match to TRBD1 covers 7 bases. There are 11 residues in the CDR3. V was clipped by 6 bases and J by 7 bases; unmatched bases: 5. Per germline, CDR1 SQVTM and CDR2 ANQGSEA. The CDR3 reads CSVARDSEAFF. CDR3 coding DNA: TGCAGCGTCGCTAGGGACAGTGAAGCTTTCTTT.

The chain employs TRBV12-5 and TRBJ2-1, with D unclear. This CDR3 has 13 residues. Trimming shortened V by 3 bases and J by 5 bases, and 8 bases separated the two germline ends. Germline CDR1 reads LGHNT; CDR2 reads FRNRAP. CDR3: CASGFVSNNEQFF. DNA for the CDR3: TGTGCTAGTGGTTTCGTTAGCAACAATGAGCAGTTCTTC.

The chain has TRBV30 and TRBJ2-1; D unresolved. Germline loops: CDR1 GTSNPN, CDR2 SVGIG (reference sequence). V lost 4 bases to trimming and J lost 7 bases, with 11 bases between them. CDR3 length equals 12 residues. The CDR3: CAWNAGLNEQFF. The DNA for the CDR3 is TGTGCCTGGAACGCCGGGTTGAATGAGCAGTTCTTC.

The table lists this clone with a few counts. Mismatch with germline at one junction end may stem from a read error. The chain combines TRBV29-1 with TRBJ2-7; D remains ambiguous. The germline gives CDR1 SQVTM, CDR2 ANQGSEA. The CDR3 sequence is 12 residues long. DNA of the CDR3: TGCAGCGTTGGAATTGCTTCAGGCCAACAACACTTC. Translated, it gives CSVGIASGQQHF.

This clone was counted once. J is TRBJ2-2 and V is TRBV28; possible D gene TRBD2, 5 bases. Germline V gene data show CDR1 as MDHEN and CDR2 as SYDVKM. There are 13 residues in the CDR3. The V and J ends lost 2 bases and 6 bases respectively, with 7 bases between them. CDR3 protein: CASSLGGPGELFF. CDR3 in DNA: TGTGCCAGCAGTTTAGGAGGCCCCGGGGAGCTGTTTTTT.

The genes are TRBV29-1 and TRBJ2-1; weak D call: TRBD2 (6 bases). Germline values: CDR1 SQVTM, CDR2 ANQGSEA. The CDR3 covers 13 residues. Trimming left V 7 bases short and J 6 bases short, with 16 bases between. The CDR3 here is CSAERDSLNEQFF. As DNA, the CDR3 is TGCAGCGCCGAACGGGACTCCCTCAATGAGCAGTTCTTC.

The chain recombines TRBV19 with TRBJ1-4; D gene uncertain. The CDR3 is made up of 13 amino acids. Germline-derived CDR1 and CDR2 are LNHDA and SQIVND (reference sequence). Trimming removed 1 base from V and 8 bases from J, with 8 bases in between. The DNA of the CDR3 is TGTGCCAGTAGTATAGCGCCCGGGGAAAAACTGTTTTTT. Its protein is CASSIAPGEKLFF.

This chain links TRBV2 with TRBJ1-4; D unresolved. V was clipped by 3 bases and J by 8 bases, with 10 bases between them. This CDR3 is built from 13 residues. Germline V CDR1 and CDR2: SNHLY, FYNNEI. The CDR3 nucleotides read TGTGCCAGCAGTGATGGGCTACGGGAAAAACTGTTTTTT. This sequence encodes CASSDGLREKLFF.

This chain connects TRBV20-1 to TRBJ2-1; D unresolved. CDR1 and CDR2 (germline): DFQATT, SNEGSKA (reference sequence). Between the trimmed V and J ends, which lost 3 bases and 6 bases, there was a span of 6 bases. The CDR3 has 11 amino acids. The CDR3, as DNA: TGCAGTGCTAGTTTTATCAATGAGCAGTTCTTC. This encodes CSASFINEQFF.

This sequence joins TRBV18 and TRBJ1-3; no firm D call. Germline V gene data show CDR1 as KGHSH and CDR2 as LQKENI. This CDR3 region has 16 residues. Between the trimmed V and J ends, which lost 0 bases and 0 bases, there was a span of 9 bases. CDR3 nucleotide sequence: TGTGCCAGCTCACCACCGGAGGCGAGCTCTGGAAACACCATATATTTT. This encodes CASSPPEASSGNTIYF. Based on the CDR3 plus reference TRBV18 and TRBJ1-3, the full variable domain is NAGVMQNPRHLVRRRGQEARLRCSPMKGHSHVYWYRQLPEEGLKFMVYLQKENIIDESGMPKERFSAEFPKEGPSILRIQQVVRGDSAAYFCASSPPEASSGNTIYFGEGSWLTVV.

The DNA of the CDR3 is TGTGCCAGCTCACCCCGAGGGAAAGAGGATGAGCAGTTCTTC. It yields the protein CASSPRGKEDEQFF. V gene TRBV18 combines with J gene TRBJ2-1, with TRBD2 as a possible D gene (5 bases). The length of the CDR3 is 14 residues. Germline CDR1 reads KGHSH; CDR2 reads LQKENI. V gave up 3 bases and J gave up 8 bases, with 14 bases separating them.

This chain joins TRBV28 and TRBJ1-3; D is ambiguous. Deletions cut 5 bases from V and 0 bases from J, with 11 bases between. This CDR3 spans 15 amino acids. Germline-derived CDR1 and CDR2 are MDHEN and SYDVKM. CDR3 residues: CASSPMGSSGNTIYF. CDR3 in DNA: TGTGCCAGCAGTCCAATGGGCAGCTCTGGAAACACCATATATTTT.

This rearrangement joins TRBV28 to TRBJ2-5, with D possibly matching TRBD1 (5 bases). Trimming left V 6 bases short and J 5 bases short, with 13 bases between. The CDR3 is made up of 13 amino acids. CDR1 and CDR2 (germline): MDHEN, SYDVKM. The CDR3 reads CASSRAYGETQYF. For the CDR3, the DNA is TGTGCCAGCAGCAGGGCCTATGGGGAGACCCAGTACTTC.